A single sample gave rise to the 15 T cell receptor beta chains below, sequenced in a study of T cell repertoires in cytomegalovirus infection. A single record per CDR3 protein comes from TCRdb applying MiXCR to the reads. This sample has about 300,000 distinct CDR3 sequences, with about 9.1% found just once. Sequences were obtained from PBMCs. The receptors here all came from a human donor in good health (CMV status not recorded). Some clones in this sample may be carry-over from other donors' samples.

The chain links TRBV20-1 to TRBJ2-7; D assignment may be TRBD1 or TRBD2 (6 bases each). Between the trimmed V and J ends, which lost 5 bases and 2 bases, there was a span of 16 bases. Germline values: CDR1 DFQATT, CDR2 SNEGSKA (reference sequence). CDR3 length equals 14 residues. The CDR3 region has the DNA TGCAGTGCTCCCCCGGGGGCGGATCCCTACGAGCAGTACGTC. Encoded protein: CSAPPGADPYEQYV.

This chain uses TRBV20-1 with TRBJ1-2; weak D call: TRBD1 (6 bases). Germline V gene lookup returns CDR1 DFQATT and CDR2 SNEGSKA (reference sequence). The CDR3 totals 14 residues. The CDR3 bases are TGCGCCGACTTCCTGACAGGTTTAGACTATGGCTACACCTTC. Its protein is CADFLTGLDYGYTF.

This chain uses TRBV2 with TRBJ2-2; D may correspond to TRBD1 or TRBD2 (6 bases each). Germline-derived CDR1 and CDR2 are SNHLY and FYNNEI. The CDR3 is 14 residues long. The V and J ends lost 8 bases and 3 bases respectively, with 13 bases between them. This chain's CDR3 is CASEVRGHTGELFF. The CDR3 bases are TGTGCCAGCGAAGTTCGGGGGCACACCGGGGAGCTGTTTTTT.

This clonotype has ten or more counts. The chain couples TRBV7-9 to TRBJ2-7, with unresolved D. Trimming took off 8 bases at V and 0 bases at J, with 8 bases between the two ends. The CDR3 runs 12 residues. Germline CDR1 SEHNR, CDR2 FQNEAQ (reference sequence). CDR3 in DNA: TGTGCCAGCGATGGGCCCTCCTACGAGCAGTACGTC. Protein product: CASDGPSYEQYV.

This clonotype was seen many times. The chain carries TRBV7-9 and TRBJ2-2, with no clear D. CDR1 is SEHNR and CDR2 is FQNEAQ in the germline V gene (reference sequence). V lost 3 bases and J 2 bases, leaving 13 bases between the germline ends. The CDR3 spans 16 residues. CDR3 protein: CASSFGSSVNTGELFF. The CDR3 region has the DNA TGTGCCAGCAGCTTTGGGTCGAGTGTAAACACCGGGGAGCTGTTTTTT.

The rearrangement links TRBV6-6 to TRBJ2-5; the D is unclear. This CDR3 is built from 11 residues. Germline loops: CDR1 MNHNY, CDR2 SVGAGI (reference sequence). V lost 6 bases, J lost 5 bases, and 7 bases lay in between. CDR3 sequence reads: CASRIGETQYF. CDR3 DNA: TGTGCCAGCAGAATCGGGGAGACCCAGTACTTC.

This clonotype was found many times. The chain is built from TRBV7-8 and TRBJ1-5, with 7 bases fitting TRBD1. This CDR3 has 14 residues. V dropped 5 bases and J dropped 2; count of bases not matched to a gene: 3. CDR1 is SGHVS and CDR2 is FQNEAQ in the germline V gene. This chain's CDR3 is CASSPRGGNQPQHF. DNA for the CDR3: TGTGCCAGCAGCCCCAGGGGGGGCAATCAGCCCCAGCATTTT. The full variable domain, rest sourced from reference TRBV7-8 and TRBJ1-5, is GAGVSQSPRYKVAKRGQDVALRCDPISGHVSLFWYQQALGQGPEFLTYFQNEAQLDKSGLPSDRFFAERPEGSVSTLKIQRTQQEDSAVYLCASSPRGGNQPQHFGDGTRLSIL.

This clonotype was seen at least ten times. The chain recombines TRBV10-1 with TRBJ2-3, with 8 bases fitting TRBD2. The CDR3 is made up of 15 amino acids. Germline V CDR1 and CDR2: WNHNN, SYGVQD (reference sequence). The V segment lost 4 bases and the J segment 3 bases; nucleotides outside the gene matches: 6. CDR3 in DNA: TGCGCCAGCAGTGCGGGGGGGGCCGGGACAGATACGCAGTATTTT. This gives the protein CASSAGGAGTDTQYF.

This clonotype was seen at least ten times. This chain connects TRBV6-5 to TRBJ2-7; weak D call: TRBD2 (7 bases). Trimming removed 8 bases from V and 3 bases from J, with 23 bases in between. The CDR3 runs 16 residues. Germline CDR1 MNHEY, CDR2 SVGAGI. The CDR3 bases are TGTGCCAGCGCGGCAGGGCTAGGGAGGGGGGGCTACGAGCAGTACTTC. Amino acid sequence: CASAAGLGRGGYEQYF.

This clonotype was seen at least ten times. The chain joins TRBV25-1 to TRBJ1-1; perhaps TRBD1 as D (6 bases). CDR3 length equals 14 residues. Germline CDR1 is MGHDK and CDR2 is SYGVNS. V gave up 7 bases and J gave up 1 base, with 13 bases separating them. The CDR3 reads CASIETGRNTEAFF. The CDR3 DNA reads TGTGCCAGCATAGAAACAGGGAGGAACACTGAAGCTTTCTTT.

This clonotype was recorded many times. DNA for the CDR3: TGTGCCAGCAGCTTACGTCGGACCCAAGAGACCCAGTACTTC. Protein sequence: CASSLRRTQETQYF. The chain carries TRBV11-1 and TRBJ2-5, with unresolved D. The ends were cut back, 2 bases at V and 1 base at J, with 8 bases in the middle. From germline, CDR1 is SGHAT and CDR2 FQDESV (reference sequence). CDR3 length: 14 residues. The full variable domain, rest sourced from reference TRBV11-1 and TRBJ2-5, is EAEVAQSPRYKITEKSQAVAFWCDPISGHATLYWYRQILGQGPELLVQFQDESVVDDSQLPKDRFSAERLKGVDSTLKIQPAELGDSAMYLCASSLRRTQETQYFGPGTRLLVL.

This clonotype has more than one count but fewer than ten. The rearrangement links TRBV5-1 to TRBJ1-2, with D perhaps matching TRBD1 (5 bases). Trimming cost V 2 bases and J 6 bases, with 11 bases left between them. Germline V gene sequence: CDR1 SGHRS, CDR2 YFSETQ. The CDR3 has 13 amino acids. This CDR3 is CASSFQGLDGYTF. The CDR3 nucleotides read TGCGCCAGCAGCTTCCAGGGTTTGGATGGCTACACCTTC. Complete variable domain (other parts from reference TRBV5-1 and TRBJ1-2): KAGVTQTPRYLIKTRGQQVTLSCSPISGHRSVSWYQQTPGQGLQFLFEYFSETQRNKGNFPGRFSGRQFSNSRSEMNVSTLELGDSALYLCASSFQGLDGYTFGSGTRLTVV.

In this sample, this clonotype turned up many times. CDR3 sequence: CASSSGGASSYNSPLHF. The CDR3 DNA follows: TGTGCCAGCAGTTCGGGAGGGGCCAGCTCCTATAATTCACCCCTCCACTTT. The V call is TRBV28, the J call TRBJ1-6, with D possibly being TRBD1 (5 bases). Deletions cut 4 bases from V and 0 bases from J, with 13 bases between. The germline V gene encodes CDR1 MDHEN and CDR2 SYDVKM. The CDR3 spans 17 residues.

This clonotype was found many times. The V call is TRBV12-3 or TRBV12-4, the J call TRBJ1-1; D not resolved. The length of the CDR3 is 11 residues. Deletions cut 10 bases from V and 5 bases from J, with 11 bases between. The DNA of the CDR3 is TGTGCCATAGAATGGTTGACTGAAGCTTTCTTT. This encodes CAIEWLTEAFF.

CDR3 bases: TGCAGTGCTAGCGCTAGCAGGACTGAAGCTTTCTTT. Amino acid sequence: CSASASRTEAFF. The chain uses TRBV20-1 and TRBJ1-1; D is undetermined. With 3 bases removed from V and 5 bases from J, the gap between germline ends came to 10 bases. Per germline, CDR1 DFQATT and CDR2 SNEGSKA (reference sequence). This CDR3 has 12 residues.